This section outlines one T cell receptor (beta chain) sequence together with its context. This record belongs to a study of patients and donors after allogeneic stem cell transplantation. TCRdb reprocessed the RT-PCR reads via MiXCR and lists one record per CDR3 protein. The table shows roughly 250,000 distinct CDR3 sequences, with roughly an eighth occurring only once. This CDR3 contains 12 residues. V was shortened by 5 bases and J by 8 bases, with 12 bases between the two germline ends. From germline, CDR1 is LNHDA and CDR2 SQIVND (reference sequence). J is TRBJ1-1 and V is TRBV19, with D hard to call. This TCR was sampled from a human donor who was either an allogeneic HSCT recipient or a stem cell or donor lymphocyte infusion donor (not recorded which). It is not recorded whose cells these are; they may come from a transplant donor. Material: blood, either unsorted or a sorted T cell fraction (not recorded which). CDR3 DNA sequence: TGTGCCAGTAGTTTTTCGGGTAAGGAAGCTTTCTTT. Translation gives CASSFSGKEAFF.